This T cell receptor beta chain was documented in a study of blood T cells in healthy people across ages. This clonotype was seen just once. This CDR3 is 16 amino acids long. J was trimmed by 0 bases and V by 5 bases; bases with no gene match: 7. Germline CDR1 SEHNR, CDR2 FQNEAQ (reference sequence). Alongside a J-beta primer mix, a sample-barcoded 5' primer served in a second PCR lasting about 7 to 12 cycles. TCRdb re-called the 5' RACE reads with MiXCR, one entry per CDR3 protein. Altogether hundreds of thousands of distinct CDR3 sequences are present, approximately 30% being singletons, with the ten largest covering 15% to 18%.

The V call is TRBV7-9, the J call TRBJ2-1; 7 bases line up with TRBD1. The sequence derives from a woman of 80 years or more in good health. The sample consisted of blood. The CDR3 here is CASSPPGQSSYNEQFF. CDR3 coding DNA: TGTGCCAGCAGCCCTCCGGGACAGAGCTCCTACAATGAGCAGTTCTTC.